This T cell receptor (beta chain) was recorded in a study of T cell responses to AZD1222 COVID-19 vaccine (dated by TCRdb to the early 2020s). About the study as a whole: Because spike-specific TCR depth and breadth did not differ between the two schedules, AZD1222 recipients who got a second dose at roughly 4 weeks were pooled with those who got a second dose at roughly 12 weeks. A total of under 250 trial participants underwent TCR sequencing, of whom 207 had received two doses of AZD1222 and approximately 25 had received two doses of the MenACWY control vaccine. Trial participants were enrolled by age into subgroups of 18-55, 56-69 and 70-plus years, and approximately 150, 30 and 60 TCR-sequenced participants, respectively, were included in these subgroups.

The CDR3 regions of human TCRbeta chains were analyzed by immunosequencing. Regarding the original processing steps: TCRs in the repertoires were matched against a reference library of SARS-CoV-2-specific TCRs that had been generated with the MIRA antigen-specificity platform. Breadth was defined as the fraction of unique TCRs that were SARS-CoV-2-associated. Depth was defined as the fraction of total T cells that were SARS-CoV-2-associated. Using the MIRA data, every spike-specific TCR was mapped to the spike region that the TCR reacted to and assigned to either a CD4 or a CD8 class. Log10-transformed breadth and depth values were compared by one-way ANOVA with Sidak's multiple comparisons tests. TCRdb re-hosts the immuneACCESS table, in-frame sequences only. Its copies lack some clones; in the studies checked, an unresolved V gene accounts for under half of them, and the cause for the rest is not known. The D gene and trimming were derived from the DNA, and the V and J assignments and clone size from that table. Across this sample there are some 170,000 clones, with 85% to 95% seen only once. The ten largest clones represent approximately 0.97% of the sample.

The research as a whole found: The vaccine-associated CD4 TCRs covered the entire spike protein, and the dominant responses fell in regions 160-218 and 743-854. Because no day 14 peak-response samples were available, repertoires were characterized only after the peak T cell response. Reportedly, close to half of the unique spike-specific TCRs recognized epitopes lying outside the regions that are mutated in the B.1.351 and B.1.1.7 variants. The 56-69-year group was small, and its depth increase did not reach significance, likely because of low power. Participants were mostly white British and included more females than males, and it was suggested by the authors that clonal diversity may have been underestimated. Conclusions about previously exposed vaccinees were limited because only six AZD1222 recipients were SARS-CoV-2 seropositive at baseline. Spike-specific TCR breadth and depth rose significantly after two AZD1222 doses compared with day 0 and with MenACWY recipients.

The CDR3 sequence holds 12 residues, the cysteine and phenylalanine included. Of the read, only the CDR3 DNA is kept; its 36 bases are in frame from base 1. V loses 6 bases of germline sequence and J loses 3 bases, and the interval between the two ends is 6 bases. Via the germline V gene, CDR1 is SNHLY and CDR2 FYNNEI. The sample's time point label, decoded: baseline before first vaccination. The vaccinee samples were drawn from two UK trials, COV001 and COV002, one of which was a single-blind randomized controlled phase 2/3 trial testing AZD1222 (ChAdOx1 nCoV-19) in healthy adults. Trial participant PBMC samples were collected at day 0 and day 28 after the second dose for TCRbeta chain sequencing. As to this clone: What this receptor recognizes is not known. No qualities accompany the bases; no much larger clone lies one base away.

Recombination linked TRBV2 to TRBJ1-5; the D gene is unclear. This specimen consisted of peripheral blood, obtained on day 0 of AZD1222 vaccination. This receptor was taken from an adult in good health. CDR3 loop: CASSGDNQPQHF. The nucleotide sequence is given as TGTGCCAGCAGCGGGGACAATCAGCCCCAGCATTTT.